Listed below are T cell receptor beta chains from one sample, sequenced in a study of CD4 T cells in relation to SARS-CoV-2 and coronaviruses. Their antigen targets remain unknown. Assay used: immunoSEQ multiplex PCR; TCRdb lists only in-frame clones, some missing. The sample lists 20,000 or so clones; around 81% were seen once. What was sequenced was CD4+ T cells from PBMCs, cultured in vitro. These TCRs come from a human donor in good health. The CDR3 runs from the conserved cysteine through the conserved F or W. Fields, in order: J gene, CDR3 length, V gene, CDR3 protein.

>TRBJ2-3|19|TRBV19
CASSIDQPRASRRTDTQYF
>TRBJ2-5|14|TRBV19
CASSPGGSVGTQYF
>TRBJ1-1|11|TRBV12-3/TRBV12-4
CASSRGSEAFF
>TRBJ1-2|13|TRBV6-5
CASSDSFDYGYTF
>TRBJ1-2|11|TRBV19
CASSTLYGYTF
>TRBJ2-3|15|TRBV5-8
CASRFRDRGPDTQYF
>TRBJ2-1|15|TRBV5-1
CASSSGPRGSFEQFF
>TRBJ1-4|16|TRBV11-2
CASSPGTGPNREKLFF
>TRBJ1-5|14|TRBV29-1
CSVSGTGGNQPQHF
>TRBJ2-1|13|TRBV5-6
CASSGDRSNEQFF
>TRBJ2-3|14|TRBV5-1
CASSLGQSTDTQYF
>TRBJ2-5|16|TRBV7-9
CASTQTSGRRGETQYF
>TRBJ1-2|13|TRBV5-1
CASSLDINYGYTF
>TRBJ2-5|15|TRBV25-1
CASSELGGRGETQYF
>TRBJ2-5|15|TRBV6-1
CASSEAKHRQETQYF
>TRBJ1-5|15|TRBV25-1
CASSGTDGYNQPQHF
>TRBJ2-1|13|TRBV30
CACQSASYNEQFF
>TRBJ1-4|17|TRBV3-1/TRBV3-2
CASSQALDRGWSEKLFF
>TRBJ2-7|17|TRBV7-2
CASSLGPRTSGAHEQYF
>TRBJ1-1|15|TRBV3-1/TRBV3-2
CASSQSYRGGTEAFF
>TRBJ2-3|16|TRBV4-2
CASSQVIRAGTDTQYF
>TRBJ1-2|15|TRBV7-2
CASSLSAQGRSVGTF
>TRBJ1-2|11|TRBV5-3
CARSFSYGYTF
>TRBJ1-5|14|TRBV2
CASSEGGDAQPQHF
>TRBJ2-5|17|TRBV6-6
CASSRTGTSGQQETQYF
>TRBJ2-5|15|TRBV3-1/TRBV3-2
CASSHGLAGEETQYF
>TRBJ1-2|14|TRBV11-2
CASSSRRENYGYTF
>TRBJ2-7|14|TRBV2
CASSFSGAGGDYYF
>TRBJ1-2|15|TRBV3-1/TRBV3-2
CASSQDLAEARGYTF
>TRBJ1-2|14|TRBV28
CASRSPTGGIGYTF
>TRBJ2-7|15|TRBV9
CASSVSSGAPYEQYF
>TRBJ2-1|15|TRBV10-3
CAISESVLADNEQFF
>TRBJ2-7|14|TRBV7-9
CASSLMGDSYEQYF
>TRBJ2-5|13|TRBV5-5
CASSNRVQETQYF
>TRBJ2-3|13|TRBV30
CAWSFYSQDTQYF
>TRBJ2-1|16|TRBV3-1/TRBV3-2
CASSQDETSGGIEQFF
>TRBJ2-7|17|TRBV5-1
CASSFSWTGKSAYEQYF
>TRBJ2-3|15|TRBV24-1
CATSDERGAGDTQYF
>TRBJ2-3|15|TRBV25-1
CASSVAGHRTDTQYF
>TRBJ1-1|14|TRBV4-3
CASSQGAGGTEAFF
>TRBJ1-2|14|TRBV7-2
CASRSAGGPYGYTF
>TRBJ2-1|12|TRBV6-5
CASSYVGEKQFF
>TRBJ2-3|16|TRBV7-2
CASSLAPSGGSDTQYF
>TRBJ2-1|15|TRBV19
CASSFGARSYNEQFF
>TRBJ2-1|14|TRBV5-1
CASSLKQGDNEQFF
>TRBJ1-5|16|TRBV5-8
CASSWSPGDSNQPQHF
>TRBJ2-1|16|TRBV7-3
CASSFLGTGAGNEQFF
>TRBJ1-5|14|TRBV3-1/TRBV3-2
CASSIGTGAQPQHF
>TRBJ2-2|16|TRBV27
CASSFRTGLNTGELFF
>TRBJ2-3|13|TRBV27
CASSPRGLDTQYF
>TRBJ2-3|16|TRBV28
CASSSPRGGATDTQYF
>TRBJ2-6|12|TRBV9
CASSVGQGPLTF
>TRBJ2-7|14|TRBV18
CASSRGAGGDEQYF
>TRBJ1-1|12|TRBV7-9
CASGRTNTEAFF
>TRBJ2-1|15|TRBV21-1
CASSPPRVRRDEQFF
>TRBJ2-1|14|TRBV29-1
CSVERETSYNEQFF
>TRBJ2-6|16|TRBV6-4
CASGQGGVAGANVLTF
>TRBJ2-3|15|TRBV6-1
CASREGLADTDTQYF
>TRBJ2-7|16|TRBV9
CASSPGTSGRGYEQYF